This TCR beta chain was captured by sequencing in a study of blood T cell repertoires in COVID-19. Looking at the study overall: Both acute and convalescent COVID-19 samples were obtained from the United States, Italy and Spain. PBMCs, B-cell-depleted T cells, or T cells provided the cDNA or gDNA that made up the material.

In its sample, this clone was seen once. With 6 bases removed from V and 4 bases from J, the gap between germline ends came to 15 bases. This CDR3 contains 14 residues. CDR1 LNHDA and CDR2 SQIVND come from the germline V gene (reference sequence). How the authors handled the data: From reference gene primer amplification, estimates of nucleated cell counts were derived. Clones were read by immunoSEQ multiplex PCR, and TCRdb kept only the in-frame ones, dropping some. The V and J calls and clone size come from that table; D and trimming were worked out from the DNA. The top ten clones hold 9.5% to 13% of a sample with around 200,000 clones, approximately 85% of them seen once.

The source material was peripheral blood. This sequence joins TRBV19 and TRBJ1-2; tentative D call: TRBD1 (5 bases). The receptor comes from a human donor with active or convalescent COVID-19. The donor label of this sample is uncertain. The DNA for the CDR3 is TGTGCCAGTAGATCTCGGGGGGAAACCTATGGCTACACCTTC. Translation gives CASRSRGETYGYTF. Together with reference TRBV19 and TRBJ1-2, the CDR3 gives the full variable domain: DGGITQSPKYLFRKEGQNVTLSCEQNLNHDAMYWYRQDPGQGLRLIYYSQIVNDFQKGDIAEGYSVSREKKESFPLTVTSAQKNPTAFYLCASRSRGETYGYTFGSGTRLTVV.